A selection of T cell receptor beta chains follows, all from one sample in a study of PD-L1 blockade in urothelial cancer. TCRdb keeps only in-frame clones here, not all; method: immunoSEQ multiplex PCR. The data hold some 79,000 clones, with 82% observed a single time. Here the sequenced sample was PBMCs, taken around atezolizumab (anti-PD-L1) treatment. These receptors were taken from a man between 65 and 85 years old with urothelial cancer. The CDR3 runs from the conserved cysteine through the conserved F or W. D genes are given only for firm matches. Size tells how often a clone was seen (once, few, many) or the class of an expanded clone, and some rows leave it out.

clone size | J gene | D gene | V gene | CDR3 protein | CDR3 DNA
- | TRBJ2-7 | TRBD2 | TRBV27 | CASGGSGRTYEQYF | TGTGCCAGCGGGGGCAGCGGGAGGACCTACGAGCAGTACTTC
- | TRBJ2-1 | - | TRBV5-1 | CASSLDRTYNEQFF | TGCGCCAGCAGCTTGGACAGGACCTACAATGAGCAGTTCTTC
- | TRBJ2-1 | - | TRBV5-6 | CASSLRGPGEDEQFF | TGTGCCAGCAGCTTGAGAGGTCCGGGGGAAGATGAGCAGTTCTTC
- | TRBJ1-5 | - | TRBV7-9 | CASSLSGAGQPQHF | TGTGCCAGCAGCCTAAGTGGGGCAGGCCAGCCCCAGCATTTT
- | TRBJ2-5 | TRBD2 | TRBV7-3 | CASSPSGGETQYF | TGTGCCAGCAGTCCTAGCGGGGGAGAGACCCAGTACTTC
few | TRBJ1-4 | - | TRBV13 | CASSLGGGSVSEKLFF | TGTGCCAGCAGCCTCGGGGGGGGTTCCGTTTCTGAAAAACTGTTTTTT
- | TRBJ2-3 | TRBD1 | TRBV6-1 | CASSASGQGDTQYF | TGTGCCAGCAGTGCATCGGGACAGGGAGATACGCAGTATTTT
- | TRBJ2-5 | - | TRBV27 | CASSTPGFSGKTQYF | TGTGCCAGCAGTACCCCGGGTTTCTCTGGAAAGACCCAGTACTTC
few | TRBJ1-1 | - | TRBV6-1 | CASSEVGAGTEAFF | TGTGCCAGCAGTGAAGTAGGCGCGGGGACTGAAGCTTTCTTT
- | TRBJ2-2 | TRBD2 | TRBV7-2 | CASSVSGGPNTGELFF | TGTGCCAGCAGCGTTAGCGGGGGCCCGAACACCGGGGAGCTGTTTTTT
- | TRBJ1-1 | - | TRBV19 | CATTREAVNTEAFF | TGTGCCACTACACGGGAGGCCGTAAACACTGAAGCTTTCTTT
- | TRBJ2-7 | - | TRBV5-4 | CASSLGGLSEQYF | TGTGCCAGCAGCTTGGGGGGACTCAGCGAGCAGTACTTC
- | TRBJ2-3 | TRBD2 | TRBV2 | CASSEMVRGGEYF | TGTGCCAGCAGTGAAATGGTGCGGGGGGGGGAGTATTTT
- | TRBJ2-2 | - | TRBV14 | CASSQEYWQANTGELFF | TGTGCCAGCAGCCAAGAGTATTGGCAGGCTAACACCGGGGAGCTGTTTTTT
- | TRBJ2-7 | - | TRBV10-1 | CARQDSGDSYEQYF | TGCGCCAGGCAGGACAGCGGGGACTCCTACGAGCAGTACTTC
few | TRBJ1-4 | - | TRBV29-1 | CSVEPGGNEKLFF | TGCAGCGTTGAACCCGGGGGAAATGAAAAACTGTTTTTT
- | TRBJ2-1 | TRBD2 | TRBV30 | CAWSPYPGTSGRVGNEQFF | TGTGCCTGGAGTCCCTACCCCGGGACTAGCGGGAGGGTGGGCAATGAGCAGTTCTTC
- | TRBJ2-7 | - | TRBV7-9 | CASSPQYEQYF | TGTGCCAGCAGCCCCCAGTACGAGCAGTACTTC